This record covers a single T cell receptor (beta chain). Its antigen remains unidentified. One end of the junction varies from germline; a read error may be responsible. The data derive from a study of PD-1 blockade in classical Hodgkin lymphoma (dated by TCRdb to 2018 to 2020). Notes on the research overall: Nivolumab dosing was 3 mg/kg intravenously every 2 weeks, continuing until either disease progression or unacceptable toxicity. The study used CyTOF and TCR beta sequencing to define a peripheral blood immune signature of response to PD-1 blockade in classical Hodgkin lymphoma. What the study reported, not specific to this receptor: Lower diversity was seen in patients whose nivolumab began less than 1 year after ASCT, and these patients were left out of later analyses so that immune reconstitution would not confound the results. Baseline TCR diversity was reported to be lower in newly diagnosed patients than in healthy donors and to be lower still in relapsed/refractory patients. Trial patients achieving complete response had baseline diversity similar to newly diagnosed patients, whereas partial responders and progressors had significantly lower diversity. The study was restricted to a single clinical trial cohort, and the causes of repertoire differences, possibly disease activity or prior therapy, were left undefined. By C4D1, a significant rise was seen in CD4+ TCR diversity but not in CD8+ TCR diversity (p=0.0027 vs p=0.16), and the rise was most apparent among complete responders (p=0.02).

The Qiagen DNeasy kit was used to extract genomic DNA from unsorted PBMCs and from the negatively selected CD4+ and CD8+ fractions. Using primers that anneal to V and J segments, immunoSEQ multiplex PCR amplified the TCR beta CDR3 regions. A synthetic immune receptor repertoire was used to minimize amplification bias, and remaining bias was computationally removed after sequencing. In the authors' own workflow: Custom Python scripts were used to quantify repertoire diversity as the Shannon entropy index. The unsorted, CD4+ and CD8+ repertoires were each analyzed separately, with the exception of combined analyses, where CD4+ and CD8+ sequences were merged in silico. A clone counted as expanded when the clone's frequency after treatment rose at least 2-fold relative to C1D1, and clones undetected at baseline were given a pseudocount of 0.5. Clones with 0 or 1 copy at C1D1 were defined as singleton clones, while clones with 2 or more copies were defined as non-singleton clones. Clones expanded in unsorted samples were annotated as CD4+, CD8+ or unknown by matching protein sequences in sorted samples from the same patient. Wilcoxon tests were applied to paired samples to test diversity changes from C1D1 to C4D1. Imported from immuneACCESS, the table was reduced by TCRdb to in-frame sequences with V and J called. These copies leave out some clones; in studies compared against another copy, an unresolved V gene accounts for under half, and the cause of the remainder is not known. V and J calls plus clone size are reproduced from that table; the DNA served to infer D and trimming. This sample lists just over 60,000 clones; 88% were detected once. Approximately 12% of the sample is held by the ten biggest clonotypes.

Explained via the paper, the time point label denotes: cycle 1 day 1 (C1D1), immediately before nivolumab initiation. All trial patients had relapsed after autologous stem cell transplantation, with cohorts A, B and C differing in prior brentuximab vedotin exposure. The trial cohort comprised 60 or so patients with relapsed/refractory classical Hodgkin lymphoma whose best overall responses were complete response, partial response or progressive disease. Single-agent nivolumab was administered to trial patients in the multi-cohort phase II CheckMate 205 trial. An independent review committee assessed best overall response using the 2007 International Working Group response criteria. Trial PBMCs were collected just before the start of nivolumab (C1D1) and during therapy at cycle 2 day 1 and cycle 4 day 1. Peripheral blood was collected in 8 mL Vacutainer Cell Preparation Tubes, from which PBMCs were isolated by centrifugation and then cryopreserved.

The CDR3 covers 13 residues, taking in both the cysteine and the phenylalanine. Only the CDR3 part of the read is kept: 39 bases, read in frame from the first base. From a lookup of the germline V gene, CDR1 and CDR2 are SGHDT and YYEEEE. The sequence was obtained from a human donor with classical Hodgkin lymphoma. Recombination connected TRBV5-6 to TRBJ2-7; a tentative D call is TRBD1 (6 bases match). The input for sequencing was peripheral blood mononuclear cells (PBMCs), taken at baseline. The CDR3 sequence is CASSYGQELQGTF. The DNA sequence is given as TGTGCCAGCAGCTACGGACAAGAACTTCAGGGGACCTTC.